This TCR beta chain was documented in a study of control samples from healthy donors and cancer patients. This CDR3 is built from 14 residues. V was cut by 2 bases and J by 0 bases, with 8 bases left in between. Germline assignment: CDR1 GTSNPN and CDR2 SVGIG (reference sequence). Libraries were prepared by immunoSEQ multiplex PCR; TCRdb keeps only in-frame clonotypes and omits some of them. Among 130,000 or so clones listed, roughly nine tenths were seen once. Sequencing input: blood. The chain carries TRBV30 and TRBJ1-3; D not resolved. This clonotype was obtained from a young man in good health. The CDR3 nucleotides read TGTGCCTGGAGTCATGGCAACTCTGGAAACACCATATATTTT. Its translation is CAWSHGNSGNTIYF.